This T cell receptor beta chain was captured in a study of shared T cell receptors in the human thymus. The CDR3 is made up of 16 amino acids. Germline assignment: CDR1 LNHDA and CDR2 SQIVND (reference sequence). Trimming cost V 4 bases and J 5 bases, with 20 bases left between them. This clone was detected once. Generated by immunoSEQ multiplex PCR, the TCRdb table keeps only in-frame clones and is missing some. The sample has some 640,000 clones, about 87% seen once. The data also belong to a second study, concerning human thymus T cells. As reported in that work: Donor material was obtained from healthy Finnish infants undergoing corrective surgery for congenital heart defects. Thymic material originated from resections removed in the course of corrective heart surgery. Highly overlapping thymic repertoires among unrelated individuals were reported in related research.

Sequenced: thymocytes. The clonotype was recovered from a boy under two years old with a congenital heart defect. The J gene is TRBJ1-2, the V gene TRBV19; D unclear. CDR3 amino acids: CASSTLQVTPYYGYTF. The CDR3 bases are TGTGCCAGTAGTACACTTCAAGTTACTCCTTATTATGGCTACACCTTC.